The source of this T cell receptor (beta chain) is a study of technical replicates of blood from a few donors. Repertoires were generated with immunoSEQ multiplex PCR, while TCRdb's copy carries only in-frame clones and drops some. The table lists nearly 80,000 clones, roughly 96% of them singletons. The CDR3 covers 17 residues. Germline-derived CDR1 and CDR2 are MNHNS and SASEGT. V was clipped by 6 bases and J by 3 bases; unmatched bases: 12. This clonotype originated in a human donor in good health. Sequenced sample: T cells isolated from PBMCs. The chain combines TRBV6-1 with TRBJ1-3, with 9 bases fitting TRBD1. CDR3 bases: TGTGCCAGCAGCGAAACTTTACAGGGGGCAATTGGAAACACCATATATTTT. It encodes CASSETLQGAIGNTIYF.